The 4 T cell receptor beta chains below all came from one sample that was sequenced in a study of radiotherapy plus CTLA-4 blockade in lung cancer. Clones were read by immunoSEQ multiplex PCR, and TCRdb kept only the in-frame ones, dropping some. The data hold approximately 45,000 clones, with around 63% observed a single time. The sample in question was peripheral blood, obtained from a patient treated with radiotherapy plus ipilimumab. Receptors originate from a human donor with non-small cell lung cancer who had a partial response to radiotherapy plus ipilimumab.

The chain is built from TRBV2 and TRBJ2-1; 9 bases match TRBD2. From germline, CDR1 is SNHLY and CDR2 FYNNEI. Germline trimming cut 7 bases from V and 7 bases from J; bases unmatched to any gene: 11. This CDR3 is built from 15 residues. The CDR3 is CASTAYTAGGNEQFF. DNA for the CDR3: TGTGCCAGCACCGCCTACACTGCGGGGGGGAATGAGCAGTTCTTC.

This chain joins TRBV4-2 and TRBJ2-2, with 8 bases matching TRBD2. The germline V gene encodes CDR1 LGHNA and CDR2 YNFKEQ. This CDR3 contains 15 residues. Trimming removed 4 bases from V and 2 bases from J; junction bases left unmatched: 3. The CDR3, as DNA: TGTGCCAGCAGCCCCCGGGGGGGAAACACCGGGGAGCTGTTTTTT. As protein: CASSPRGGNTGELFF.

The rearrangement joins TRBV15 to TRBJ2-5; TRBD2 aligns across 8 bases. The CDR3 length is 15 residues. V dropped 0 bases and J dropped 4; count of bases not matched to a gene: 4. Germline V gene data show CDR1 as LNHNV and CDR2 as YYDKDF (reference sequence). The CDR3 coding sequence is TGTGCCACCAGCAGAGATCAGGCGGGGGGAGAGACCCAGTACTTC. Its protein is CATSRDQAGGETQYF.

V usage is TRBV29-1 and J usage is TRBJ1-2, with D tentatively TRBD1 (6 bases). V lost 3 bases, J lost 1 base, and 21 bases lay in between. This CDR3 comprises 17 residues. Germline CDR1 and CDR2: SQVTM and ANQGSEA. The CDR3 reads CSVDNPSTGNRNYGYTF. The CDR3 DNA sequence: TGCAGCGTTGATAACCCCTCCACAGGGAATCGTAACTATGGCTACACCTTC. Filled out from reference TRBV29-1 and TRBJ1-2, the complete variable domain reads SAVISQKPSRDICQRGTSLTIQCQVDSQVTMMFWYRQQPGQSLTLIATANQGSEATYESGFVIDKFPISRPNLTFSTLTVSNMSPEDSSIYLCSVDNPSTGNRNYGYTFGSGTRLTVV.